The clone carrying this T cell receptor (beta chain) was counted only a few times. Between the trimmed V and J ends, which lost 0 bases and 5 bases, there was a span of 7 bases. Germline CDR1 is SGHDN and CDR2 is FVKESK. This CDR3 contains 13 residues. The record originates from a study of T cell responses to AZD1222 COVID-19 vaccine. TCRdb's table, derived via immunoSEQ multiplex PCR, lists solely in-frame clones and lacks some. The top ten clones hold around 9.6% of a sample with tens of thousands of clones, over 75% of them seen once. The receptor was isolated from an adult in good health. Sample: peripheral blood, taken on day 0 of AZD1222 vaccination. The chain couples TRBV14 to TRBJ1-1; a weak D match, TRBD1 (5 bases). CDR3 nucleotide sequence: TGTGCCAGCAGCCAAGACGGGGGAACTGAAGCTTTCTTT. It translates to CASSQDGGTEAFF. Supplemented by reference TRBV14 and TRBJ1-1, the full variable domain reads EAGVTQFPSHSVIEKGQTVTLRCDPISGHDNLYWYRRVMGKEIKFLLHFVKESKQDESGMPNNRFLAERTGGTYSTLKVQPAELEDSGVYFCASSQDGGTEAFFGQGTRLTVV.